This T cell receptor beta chain comes out of a study of tumor-infiltrating lymphocytes in primary liver carcinoma. Study results and limitations: In tumor-adjacent and tumor-blood pairs, overlap was lower than in tumor region pairs. Just around 7.5-25% of top clones spanned all five tumor regions.

For each extraction, RNA and DNA were obtained together from around 18-30 mg of unsorted bulk tissue. Every single tumor sample held over 85% viable tumor cells. Comments on this clonotype: The antigen remains unidentified. The junction and the germline gene differ at one end; a read error may be behind it.

Starting material of 500 to 600 ng total RNA yielded TCR beta cDNA via a constant-region primer. Modified slightly, ARM-PCR produced TCR beta libraries over three nested multiplex PCR rounds. The first two PCR rounds used TRBV1-TRBV30 primers with a Cbeta primer, around 10 cycles each. TCRdb processed the multiplex PCR reads anew with MiXCR; each CDR3 protein has one entry. In the table there are about 21,000 distinct CDR3 sequences, over 65% of which are singletons. Germline V gene lookup returns CDR1 SGHAT and CDR2 FQNNGV. There are 14 residues in the CDR3. The chain recombines TRBV11-2 with TRBJ2-1; D not resolved. The TCR sequence derives from a man in his forties with primary liver carcinoma and hepatitis B virus infection. The specimen was liver tumor tissue from sampling region 1. Documented subset: tumor region T1, superior pole. CDR3 DNA: TGTACCAGCAGCTTATACCGTCTAGTTAGTGAGAAGTTCTTC. Protein product: CTSSLYRLVSEKFF.